The 23 T cell receptor beta chains given below trace back to one sample, sequenced in a study of cytomegalovirus exposure and HLA in healthy donors listed by TCRdb under 2017. Library preparation was by the immunoSEQ multiplex PCR assay. For the multiplex PCR, a mixture combining 60 forward primers for TCR Vbeta segments and 13 reverse primers for TCR Jbeta segments was used. In its TCRdb copy, this immuneACCESS table keeps in-frame sequences only and misses some clones. Where compared with another copy, unresolved V genes explain less than half of these, and the others have no known cause. The sample table contains about 90,000 clones; only one count was recorded for about four fifths of them. The top ten clonotypes cover roughly 2.2% of the sample. Sequencing was performed on PBMCs. These receptors were taken from a young man in good health and CMV-seronegative.

This clone was seen a handful of times. This sequence joins TRBV14 and TRBJ1-1; tentative D call: TRBD1 (6 bases). Trimming took 6 bases from V and 1 from J, leaving 15 bases between them. The CDR3 consists of 15 residues. Per the germline V gene, CDR1 is SGHDN and CDR2 is FVKESK. For the CDR3, the DNA is TGTGCCAGCAGTCTCCTAGGACAGAAGAACACTGAAGCTTTCTTT. This encodes CASSLLGQKNTEAFF.

This clone was observed a few times. The chain recombines TRBV6-6 with TRBJ1-1, with D perhaps TRBD1 (6 bases). The CDR3 contains 14 residues. V was shortened by 5 bases and J by 1 base, with 11 bases between the two germline ends. From germline, CDR1 is MNHNY and CDR2 SVGAGI (reference sequence). CDR3 loop: CASSQGQTNTEAFF. In nucleotides, the CDR3 is TGTGCCAGCAGTCAAGGACAGACGAACACTGAAGCTTTCTTT.

This rearrangement joins TRBV21-1 to TRBJ1-1. TRBV21-1 constitutes a pseudogene. The CDR3 consists of 16 residues. The CDR3 reads CASSKEETPVHTEAFF. The CDR3 nucleotides are TGTGCCAGCAGCAAAGAGGAGACCCCAGTGCACACTGAAGCTTTCTTT.

The J gene is TRBJ1-5, the V gene TRBV6-1; tentatively, D is TRBD1 (5 bases). Germline loops: CDR1 MNHNS, CDR2 SASEGT. Deletions cut 2 bases from V and 0 bases from J, with 14 bases between. The CDR3 is 17 residues long. This CDR3 is CASSERGRGNSNQPQHF. CDR3 DNA sequence: TGTGCCAGCAGTGAACGGGGGAGGGGAAATAGCAATCAGCCCCAGCATTTT.

The chain is built from TRBV7-9 and TRBJ2-7; D remains unclear. This CDR3 comprises 14 residues. V lost 0 bases and J lost 3, with 9 bases in between. Germline loops: CDR1 SEHNR, CDR2 FQNEAQ (reference sequence). The DNA for the CDR3 is TGTGCCAGCAGCTTAGCGATCGGCGGCTACGAGCAGTACTTC. This encodes CASSLAIGGYEQYF.

The V call is TRBV9, the J call TRBJ2-7, with TRBD2 matching 8 bases. V lost 3 bases to trimming and J lost 6 bases; unmatched junction nucleotides: 14. CDR1 and CDR2 (germline): SGDLS, YYNGEE. This CDR3 is built from 16 residues. The DNA of the CDR3 is TGTGCCAGCAGCGCGGGGGGGGACACGGGGTATTTCGAGCAGTACTTC. It is translated as CASSAGGDTGYFEQYF.

V and J are TRBV7-8 and TRBJ1-2; 7 positions match TRBD1. CDR1 is SGHVS and CDR2 is FQNEAQ in the germline V gene. V gave up 1 base and J gave up 0 bases; unmatched junction bases: 2. The CDR3 runs 15 residues. CDR3 sequence reads: CASSLGQGSNYGYTF. The CDR3 nucleotides read TGTGCCAGCAGCTTAGGACAGGGCTCTAACTATGGCTACACCTTC.

This rearrangement joins TRBV5-6 to TRBJ2-4, with a weak D call TRBD2 (5 bases). The ends were cut back, 0 bases at V and 7 bases at J, with 11 bases in the middle. CDR3 size: 14 residues. CDR1 and CDR2 from the germline V gene are SGHDT and YYEEEE. CDR3 loop: CASSLEGRENIQYF. Here the CDR3 DNA reads TGTGCCAGCAGCTTGGAGGGTAGGGAGAACATTCAGTACTTC.

The gene calls are TRBV7-9 and TRBJ2-7; 8 bases are shared with TRBD1. V trimming: 1 base; J trimming: 1 base; junction bases outside the gene matches: 9. From germline, CDR1 is SEHNR and CDR2 FQNEAQ (reference sequence). This CDR3 comprises 17 residues. CDR3 sequence (DNA): TGTGCCAGCAGCTTAGATTGGGGAGACAGGGGATCCTACGAGCAGTACTTC. Translation: CASSLDWGDRGSYEQYF.

This clone was seen more than once but under ten times. The chain recombines TRBV19 with TRBJ1-1, with TRBD1 matching 10 bases. Germline CDR1 and CDR2: LNHDA and SQIVND (reference sequence). The CDR3 totals 14 residues. Trimming removed 3 bases from V and 4 bases from J; junction bases left unmatched: 2. CDR3: CASSIWTGGTEAFF. In nucleotides, the CDR3 is TGTGCCAGTAGTATCTGGACAGGGGGCACTGAAGCTTTCTTT.

The chain combines TRBV30 with TRBJ2-5, with D unresolved. The J call may be wrong; the DNA end is better matched by TRBJ2-7. Per germline, CDR1 GTSNPN and CDR2 SVGIG (reference sequence). The CDR3 is 11 residues long. In DNA form, the CDR3 reads TGTGCCTGGAGTTTTGAATACGAGCAGTACTTC. Its translation: CAWSFEYEQYF.

This chain uses TRBV10-3 with TRBJ1-1; no definite D call. The length of the CDR3 is 13 residues. Per the germline V gene, CDR1 is ENHRY and CDR2 is SYGVKD. V gave up 6 bases and J gave up 5 bases, with 13 bases separating them. The CDR3 DNA is TGTGCCATCAGACTCATGGACTATACTGAAGCTTTCTTT. It is translated as CAIRLMDYTEAFF.

The chain combines TRBV6-5 with TRBJ1-1, with TRBD1 as a possible D gene (6 bases). Trimming shortened V by 6 bases and J by 1 base, and 15 bases separated the two germline ends. Germline assignment: CDR1 MNHEY and CDR2 SVGAGI. This CDR3 has 15 residues. The DNA of the CDR3 is TGTGCCAGCAGACTCCCCGGGGGGGCGAACACTGAAGCTTTCTTT. Translation: CASRLPGGANTEAFF.

The V gene is TRBV9, the J gene TRBJ2-1; 10 nucleotides match TRBD2. The V segment lost 7 bases and the J segment 7 bases; nucleotides outside the gene matches: 11. Germline V gives CDR1 SGDLS, CDR2 YYNGEE. This CDR3 region has 15 residues. The CDR3 DNA reads as TGTGCCAGCGAGGACACTAGCGGGACGAGGAATGAGCAGTTCTTC. This gives the protein CASEDTSGTRNEQFF.

The chain uses TRBV2 and TRBJ2-7; no firm D call. Germline assignment: CDR1 SNHLY and CDR2 FYNNEI. Trimming removed 8 bases from V and 5 bases from J, with 13 bases in between. This CDR3 has 12 amino acids. CDR3 protein: CASERGNDEQYF. For the CDR3, the DNA is TGTGCCAGCGAGAGAGGAAACGACGAGCAGTACTTC.

The chain combines TRBV19 with TRBJ2-1; 7 nucleotides agree with TRBD1. The V segment lost 5 bases and the J segment 4 bases; nucleotides outside the gene matches: 11. CDR1 and CDR2 from the germline V gene are LNHDA and SQIVND (reference sequence). This CDR3 spans 16 amino acids. The CDR3 here is CASSVIPGTVYNEQFF. The DNA of the CDR3 is TGTGCCAGTAGTGTTATTCCCGGGACAGTATACAATGAGCAGTTCTTC.

The chain is built from TRBV7-8 and TRBJ1-2; D is ambiguous. The CDR3 extends over 12 amino acids. Germline lookup yields CDR1 SGHVS and CDR2 FQNEAQ. V lost 5 bases, J lost 8 bases, and 12 bases lay in between. The CDR3 reads CASSPEVGGYTF. The CDR3, as DNA: TGTGCCAGCAGCCCAGAGGTCGGGGGCTACACCTTC.

The rearrangement links TRBV10-3 to TRBJ2-7; 8 nucleotides match TRBD1. With V trimmed by 8 bases and J by 2 bases, 8 bases remained unmatched. Germline CDR1 reads ENHRY; CDR2 reads SYGVKD. This CDR3 is built from 14 residues. The CDR3 region is CAIRISGGTYEQYF. The CDR3 DNA follows: TGTGCCATCCGAATTTCAGGGGGCACCTACGAGCAGTACTTC.

As concerns this clone: A read error may account for a junction end that differs from germline. V is TRBV28 and J is TRBJ2-5, with 9 bases identical to TRBD1. This CDR3 is 11 amino acids long. Per germline, CDR1 MDHEN and CDR2 SYDVKM. In nucleotides, the CDR3 is TGTGCCAGCAGTTCGGACAGGGGAACGCACTTC. Its protein product is CASSSDRGTHF.

V usage is TRBV28 and J usage is TRBJ1-1; 8 positions match TRBD1. The germline gives CDR1 MDHEN, CDR2 SYDVKM. This CDR3 spans 14 amino acids. The V segment lost 4 bases and the J segment 4 bases; nucleotides outside the gene matches: 5. The CDR3 DNA sequence: TGTGCCAGCAGTTCAGGGGGCTTGGTCACTGAAGCTTTCTTT. This sequence encodes CASSSGGLVTEAFF. The full variable domain, with the rest looked up from reference TRBV28 and TRBJ1-1, is DVKVTQSSRYLVKRTGEKVFLECVQDMDHENMFWYRQDPGLGLRLIYFSYDVKMKEKGDIPEGYSVSREKKERFSLILESASTNQTSMYLCASSSGGLVTEAFFGQGTRLTVV.

The chain joins TRBV18 to TRBJ2-3, with D maybe TRBD1 (6 bases). Trimming took 4 bases from V and 0 from J, leaving 8 bases between them. The CDR3 covers 14 residues. Looked up from germline, CDR1 is KGHSH and CDR2 is LQKENI. CDR3 amino acids: CASSRQVSTDTQYF. As DNA, the CDR3 is TGTGCCAGCTCACGACAGGTTAGCACAGATACGCAGTATTTT.

In its sample, this clone was seen a few times. V usage is TRBV10-2 and J usage is TRBJ2-1; TRBD2 aligns across 11 bases. V dropped 7 bases and J dropped 6; count of bases not matched to a gene: 2. Germline CDR1 reads WSHSY; CDR2 reads SAAADI. This CDR3 has 13 amino acids. The CDR3 nucleotides are TGCGCCAGCATCGGGACTAGCGGCAATGAGCAGTTCTTC. Protein sequence: CASIGTSGNEQFF.

This clone was counted between two and nine times. This chain joins TRBV2 and TRBJ1-1; possible D gene TRBD1, 6 bases. The CDR3 is made up of 13 amino acids. V was trimmed by 6 bases and J by 3 bases, leaving 11 bases between them. Germline V gives CDR1 SNHLY, CDR2 FYNNEI. The CDR3 is CASSVTGYTEAFF. CDR3 nucleotides: TGTGCCAGCAGCGTCACAGGGTACACTGAAGCTTTCTTT. Filled out from reference TRBV2 and TRBJ1-1, the complete variable domain reads EPEVTQTPSHQVTQMGQEVILRCVPISNHLYFYWYRQILGQKVEFLVSFYNNEISEKSEIFDDQFSVERPDGSNFTLKIRSTKLEDSAMYFCASSVTGYTEAFFGQGTRLTVV.